The rows below give T cell receptor beta chains drawn from one sample of a study of Graves' ophthalmopathy and Graves' hyperthyroidism. Each CDR3 protein is one row after TCRdb ran MiXCR on the multiplex PCR reads. In the table there are fewer than 650,000 distinct CDR3 sequences, around a fifth of which are singletons. Sequencing input: peripheral blood. The receptors were gathered from a woman between 18 and 29 years old with stable Graves' hyperthyroidism. Some clones in this sample may be carry-over from other donors' samples. Each CDR3 is given without its conserved first and last residue. Fields, in order: J gene, V gene, CDR3 protein.

TRBJ2-2	TRBV6-1	ASRRDGELF
TRBJ2-2	TRBV24-1	ATSASTGKNTGELF
TRBJ1-6	TRBV7-3	ASSLGTNSHLH
TRBJ1-1	TRBV6-5	ASSTGMITEAF
TRBJ2-2	TRBV10-1	ASSDPRGHTNTGELF
TRBJ1-2	TRBV5-1	ASSLNTRGDYGYT
TRBJ2-7	TRBV6-1	ASSQDRVPYEQY
TRBJ1-1	TRBV24-1	ATSSGTGYAEAF
TRBJ2-5	TRBV7-8	ASSLVVRARETQY
TRBJ2-7	TRBV9	ASSVVGTSYEQY
TRBJ1-2	TRBV4-2	ASSQEGRGNGYT
TRBJ1-1	TRBV12-3/TRBV12-4	ASRWGEGKAF
TRBJ1-2	TRBV6-1	ASSQSGRGAYGYT
TRBJ1-6	TRBV2	ASSEGRTGYGSPLH
TRBJ2-5	TRBV5-1	ASSSLDGPRETQY
TRBJ2-7	TRBV10-3	AISERGSSYEQY
TRBJ2-5	TRBV12-3/TRBV12-4	ASSPLRTGKETQY
TRBJ2-1	TRBV18	ASSPTGTSGPNEQF
TRBJ2-7	TRBV20-1	SASRGPQYEQY